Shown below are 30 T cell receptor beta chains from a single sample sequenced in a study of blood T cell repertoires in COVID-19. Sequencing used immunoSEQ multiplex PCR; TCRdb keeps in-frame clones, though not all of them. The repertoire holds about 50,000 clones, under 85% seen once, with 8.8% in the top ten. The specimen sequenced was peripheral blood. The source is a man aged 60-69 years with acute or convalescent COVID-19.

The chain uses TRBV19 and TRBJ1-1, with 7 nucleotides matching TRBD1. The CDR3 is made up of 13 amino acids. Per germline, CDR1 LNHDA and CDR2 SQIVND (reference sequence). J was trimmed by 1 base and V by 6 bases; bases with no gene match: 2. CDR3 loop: CASRRDRNTEAFF. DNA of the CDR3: TGTGCCAGTAGGAGGGACAGGAACACTGAAGCTTTCTTT.

This CDR3 reads CASSVGTGGGNEQFF. DNA for the CDR3: TGTGCCAGCAGTGTGGGGACAGGGGGTGGGAATGAGCAGTTCTTC. The J gene is TRBJ2-1, the V gene TRBV2; 11 nucleotides line up with TRBD1. Losses at the gene ends were 4 bases for V and 7 bases for J; bases not matched to a gene: 6. The CDR3 has 15 amino acids. The V gene's germline CDR1 is SNHLY and CDR2 FYNNEI. The whole variable domain, filled in from reference TRBV2 and TRBJ2-1, reads EPEVTQTPSHQVTQMGQEVILRCVPISNHLYFYWYRQILGQKVEFLVSFYNNEISEKSEIFDDQFSVERPDGSNFTLKIRSTKLEDSAMYFCASSVGTGGGNEQFFGPGTRLTVL.

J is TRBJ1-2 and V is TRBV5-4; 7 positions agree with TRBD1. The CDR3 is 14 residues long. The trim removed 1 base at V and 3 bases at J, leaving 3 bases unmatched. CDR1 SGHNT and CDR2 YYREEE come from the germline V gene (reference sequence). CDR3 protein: CASSLRGTDYGYTF. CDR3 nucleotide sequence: TGTGCCAGCAGCTTGAGGGGGACAGACTATGGCTACACCTTC.

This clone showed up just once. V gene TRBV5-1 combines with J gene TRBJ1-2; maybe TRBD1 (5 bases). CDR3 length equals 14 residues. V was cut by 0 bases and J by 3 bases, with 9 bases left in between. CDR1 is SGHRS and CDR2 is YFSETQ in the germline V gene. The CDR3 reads CASSLATGDYGYTF. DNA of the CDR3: TGCGCCAGCAGCTTGGCTACAGGCGACTATGGCTACACCTTC.

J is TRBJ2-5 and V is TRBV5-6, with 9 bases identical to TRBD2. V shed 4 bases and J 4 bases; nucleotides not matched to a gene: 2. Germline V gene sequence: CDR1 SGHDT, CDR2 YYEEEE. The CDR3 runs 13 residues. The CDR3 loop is CASSRREGETQYF. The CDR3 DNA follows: TGTGCCAGCAGCCGGCGGGAGGGAGAGACCCAGTACTTC. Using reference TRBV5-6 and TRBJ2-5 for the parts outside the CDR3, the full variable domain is DAGVTQSPTHLIKTRGQQVTLRCSPKSGHDTVSWYQQALGQGPQFIFQYYEEEERQRGNFPDRFSGHQFPNYSSELNVNALLLGDSALYLCASSRREGETQYFGPGTRLLVL.

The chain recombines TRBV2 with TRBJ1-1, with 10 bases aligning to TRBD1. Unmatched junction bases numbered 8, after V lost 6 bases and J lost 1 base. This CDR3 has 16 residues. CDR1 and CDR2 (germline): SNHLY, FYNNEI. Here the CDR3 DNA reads TGTGCCAGCAGGGACAGGGGGAGGCAGGGGAACACTGAAGCTTTCTTT. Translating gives CASRDRGRQGNTEAFF.

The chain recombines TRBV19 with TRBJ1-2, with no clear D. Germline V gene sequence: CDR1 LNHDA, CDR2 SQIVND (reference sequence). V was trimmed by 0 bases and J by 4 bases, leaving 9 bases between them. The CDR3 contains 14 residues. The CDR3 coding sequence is TGTGCCAGTAGTATAGAGTATGCAGGCTATGGCTACACCTTC. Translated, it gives CASSIEYAGYGYTF.

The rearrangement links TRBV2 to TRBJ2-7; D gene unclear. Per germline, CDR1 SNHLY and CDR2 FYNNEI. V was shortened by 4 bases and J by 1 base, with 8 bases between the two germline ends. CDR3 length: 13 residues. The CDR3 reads CASSVFTSYEQYF. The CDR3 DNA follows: TGTGCCAGCAGTGTGTTTACATCCTACGAGCAGTACTTC.

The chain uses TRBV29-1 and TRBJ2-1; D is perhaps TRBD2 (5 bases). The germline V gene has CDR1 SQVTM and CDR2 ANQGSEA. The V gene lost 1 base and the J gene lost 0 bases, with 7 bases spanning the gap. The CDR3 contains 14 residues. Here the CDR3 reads CSVEAGSSYNEQFF. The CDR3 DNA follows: TGCAGCGTTGAAGCGGGGAGCTCCTACAATGAGCAGTTCTTC.

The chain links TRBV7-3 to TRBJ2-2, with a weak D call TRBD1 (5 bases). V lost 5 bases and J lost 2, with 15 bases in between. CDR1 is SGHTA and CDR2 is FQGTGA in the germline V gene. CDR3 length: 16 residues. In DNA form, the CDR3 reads TGTGCCAGCAGCGATCCGAGAACAGGAAACACCGGGGAGCTGTTTTTT. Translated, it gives CASSDPRTGNTGELFF. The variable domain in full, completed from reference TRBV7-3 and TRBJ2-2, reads GAGVSQTPSNKVTEKGKYVELRCDPISGHTALYWYRQSLGQGPEFLIYFQGTGAADDSGLPNDRFFAVRPEGSVSTLKIQRTERGDSAVYLCASSDPRTGNTGELFFGEGSRLTVL.

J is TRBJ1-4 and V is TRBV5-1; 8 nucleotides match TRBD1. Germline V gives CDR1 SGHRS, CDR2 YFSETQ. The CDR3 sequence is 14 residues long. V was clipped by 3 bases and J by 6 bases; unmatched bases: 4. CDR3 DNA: TGCGCCAGCAGCTCAGGGGGCACCTATGAAAAACTGTTTTTT. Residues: CASSSGGTYEKLFF.

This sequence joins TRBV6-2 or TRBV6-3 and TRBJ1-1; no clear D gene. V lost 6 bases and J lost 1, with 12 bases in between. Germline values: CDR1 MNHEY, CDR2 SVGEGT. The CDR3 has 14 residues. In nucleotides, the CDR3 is TGTGCCAGCAGCCCCTCGGGGTCGAACACTGAAGCTTTCTTT. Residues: CASSPSGSNTEAFF.

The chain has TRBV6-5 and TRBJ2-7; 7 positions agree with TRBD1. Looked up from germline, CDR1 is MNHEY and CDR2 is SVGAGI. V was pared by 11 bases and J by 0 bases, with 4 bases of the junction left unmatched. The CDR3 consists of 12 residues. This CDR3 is CAARDSSYEQYF. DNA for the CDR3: TGTGCCGCTAGGGACAGCTCCTACGAGCAGTACTTC.

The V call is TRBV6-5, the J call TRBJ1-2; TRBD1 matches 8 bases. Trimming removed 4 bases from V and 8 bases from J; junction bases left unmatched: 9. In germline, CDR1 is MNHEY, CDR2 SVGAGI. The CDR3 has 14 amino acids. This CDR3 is CASSLSGGKRGYTF. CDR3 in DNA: TGTGCCAGCAGTTTGTCAGGGGGCAAGAGAGGCTACACCTTC.

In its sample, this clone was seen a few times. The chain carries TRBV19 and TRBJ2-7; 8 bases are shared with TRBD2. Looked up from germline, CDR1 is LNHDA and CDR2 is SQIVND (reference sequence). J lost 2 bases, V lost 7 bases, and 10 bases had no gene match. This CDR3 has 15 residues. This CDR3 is CASTSTSANAYEQYF. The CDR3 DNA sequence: TGTGCCAGTACCTCGACTAGCGCTAATGCCTACGAGCAGTACTTC.

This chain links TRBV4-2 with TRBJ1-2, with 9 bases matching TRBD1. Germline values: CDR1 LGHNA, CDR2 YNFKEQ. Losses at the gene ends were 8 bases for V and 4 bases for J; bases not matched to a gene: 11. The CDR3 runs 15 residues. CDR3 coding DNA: TGTGCCAGCGGACCGGGGACAGGGAGTGGCTATGGCTACACCTTC. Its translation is CASGPGTGSGYGYTF.

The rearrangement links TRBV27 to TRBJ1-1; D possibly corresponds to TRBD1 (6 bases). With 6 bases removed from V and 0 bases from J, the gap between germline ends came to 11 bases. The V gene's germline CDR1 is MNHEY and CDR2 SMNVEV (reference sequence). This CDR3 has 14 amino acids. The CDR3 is CASRTQGMNTEAFF. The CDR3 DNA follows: TGTGCCAGCAGGACACAGGGAATGAACACTGAAGCTTTCTTT.

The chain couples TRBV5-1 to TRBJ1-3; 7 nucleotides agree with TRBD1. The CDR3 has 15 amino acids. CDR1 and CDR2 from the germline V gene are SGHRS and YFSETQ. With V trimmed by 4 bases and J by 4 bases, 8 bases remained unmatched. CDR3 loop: CASSQTTGAGNTIYF. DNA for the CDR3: TGCGCCAGCAGCCAGACAACAGGGGCCGGAAACACCATATATTTT.

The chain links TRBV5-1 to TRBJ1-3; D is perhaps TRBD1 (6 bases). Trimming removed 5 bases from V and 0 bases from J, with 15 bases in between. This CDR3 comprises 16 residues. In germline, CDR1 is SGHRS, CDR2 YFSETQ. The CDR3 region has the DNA TGCGCCAGCAGGCTCTCGACGGACAGCTCTGGAAACACCATATATTTT. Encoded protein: CASRLSTDSSGNTIYF.

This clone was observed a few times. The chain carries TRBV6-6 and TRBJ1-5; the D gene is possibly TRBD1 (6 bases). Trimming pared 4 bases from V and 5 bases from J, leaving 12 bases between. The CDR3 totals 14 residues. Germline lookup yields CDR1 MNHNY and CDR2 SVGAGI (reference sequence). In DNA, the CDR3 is TGTGCCAGCAGTTGGGGGGCGGGGGATCAGCCCCAGCATTTT. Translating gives CASSWGAGDQPQHF.

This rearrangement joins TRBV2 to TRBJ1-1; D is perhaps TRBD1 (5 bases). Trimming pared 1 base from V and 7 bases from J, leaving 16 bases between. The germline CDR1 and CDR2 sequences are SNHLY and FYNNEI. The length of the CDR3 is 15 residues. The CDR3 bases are TGTGCCAGCAGTGAAGGGGTCAGGGCGAGAGTTGAAGCTTTCTTT. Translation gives CASSEGVRARVEAFF.

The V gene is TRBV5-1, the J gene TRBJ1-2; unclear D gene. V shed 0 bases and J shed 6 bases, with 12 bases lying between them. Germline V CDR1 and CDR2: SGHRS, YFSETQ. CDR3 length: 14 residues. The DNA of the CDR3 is TGCGCCAGCAGCTTGGCCGGGAATGGGGATGGCTACACCTTC. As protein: CASSLAGNGDGYTF.

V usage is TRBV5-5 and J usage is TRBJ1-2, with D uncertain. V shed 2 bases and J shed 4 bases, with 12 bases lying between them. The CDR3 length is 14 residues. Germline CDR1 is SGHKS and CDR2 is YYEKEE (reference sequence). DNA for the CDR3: TGTGCCAGCAGCTTTTCGGGGTTGGCCTATGGCTACACCTTC. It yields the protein CASSFSGLAYGYTF.

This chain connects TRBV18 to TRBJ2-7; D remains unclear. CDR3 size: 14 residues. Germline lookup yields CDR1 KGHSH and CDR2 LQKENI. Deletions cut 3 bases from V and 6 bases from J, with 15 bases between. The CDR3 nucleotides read TGTGCCAGCTCACCTCAGGCAGGTGGAATCGAGCAGTACTTC. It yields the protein CASSPQAGGIEQYF.

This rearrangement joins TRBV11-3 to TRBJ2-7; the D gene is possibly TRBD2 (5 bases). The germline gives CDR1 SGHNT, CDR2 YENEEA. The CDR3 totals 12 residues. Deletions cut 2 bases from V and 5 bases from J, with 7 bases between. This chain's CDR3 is CASSLNGDEQYF. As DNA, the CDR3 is TGTGCCAGCAGCTTAAACGGGGACGAGCAGTACTTC.

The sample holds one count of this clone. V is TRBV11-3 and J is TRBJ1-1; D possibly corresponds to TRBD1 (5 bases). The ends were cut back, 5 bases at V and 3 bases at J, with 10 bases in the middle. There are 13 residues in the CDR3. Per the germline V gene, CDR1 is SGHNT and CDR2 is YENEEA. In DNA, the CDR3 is TGTGCCAGCAGCGAATCGGGGGACACTGAAGCTTTCTTT. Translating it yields CASSESGDTEAFF.

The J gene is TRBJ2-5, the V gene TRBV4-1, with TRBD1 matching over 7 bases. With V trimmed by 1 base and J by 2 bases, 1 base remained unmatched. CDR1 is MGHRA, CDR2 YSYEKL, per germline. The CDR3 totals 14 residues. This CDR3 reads CASSQGDRQETQYF. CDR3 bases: TGCGCCAGCAGCCAAGGGGACAGACAAGAGACCCAGTACTTC.

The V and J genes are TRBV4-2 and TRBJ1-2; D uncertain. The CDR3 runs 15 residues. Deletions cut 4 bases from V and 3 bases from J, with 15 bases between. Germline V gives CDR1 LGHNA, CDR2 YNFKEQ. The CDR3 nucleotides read TGTGCCAGCAGCCCAGAGGAAGGAGGAGACTATGGCTACACCTTC. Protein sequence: CASSPEEGGDYGYTF.

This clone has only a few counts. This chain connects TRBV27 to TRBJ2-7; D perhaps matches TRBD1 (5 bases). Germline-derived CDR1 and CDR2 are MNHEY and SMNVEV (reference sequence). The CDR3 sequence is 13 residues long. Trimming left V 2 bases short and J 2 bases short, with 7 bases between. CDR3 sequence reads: CASSLQGPYEQYF. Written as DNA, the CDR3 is TGTGCCAGCAGTTTACAGGGTCCCTACGAGCAGTACTTC.

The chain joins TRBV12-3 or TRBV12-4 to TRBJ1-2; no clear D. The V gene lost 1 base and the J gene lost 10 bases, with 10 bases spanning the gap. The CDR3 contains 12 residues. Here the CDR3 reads CASSLVSANYTF. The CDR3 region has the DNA TGTGCCAGCAGTTTAGTGTCAGCGAACTACACCTTC.